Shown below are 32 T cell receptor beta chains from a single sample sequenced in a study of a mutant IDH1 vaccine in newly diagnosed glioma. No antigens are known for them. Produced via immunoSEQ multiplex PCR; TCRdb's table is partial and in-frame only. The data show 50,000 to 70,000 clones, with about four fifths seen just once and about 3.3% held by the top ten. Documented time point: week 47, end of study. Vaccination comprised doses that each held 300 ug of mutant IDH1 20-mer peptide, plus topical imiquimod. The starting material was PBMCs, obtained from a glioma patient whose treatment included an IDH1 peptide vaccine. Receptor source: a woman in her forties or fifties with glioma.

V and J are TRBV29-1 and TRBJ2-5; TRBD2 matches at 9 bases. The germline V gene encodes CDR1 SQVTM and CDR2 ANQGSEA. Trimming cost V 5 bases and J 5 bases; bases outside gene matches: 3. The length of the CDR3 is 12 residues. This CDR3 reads CSVRLAGETQYF. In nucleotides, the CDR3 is TGCAGCGTTCGCCTAGCGGGGGAGACCCAGTACTTC.

The CDR3 reads CASSPRGETEAFF. Written as DNA, the CDR3 is TGTGCCAGCTCACCACGCGGGGAAACCGAAGCTTTCTTT. The rearrangement uses TRBV18 and TRBJ1-1; D is uncertain. Germline CDR1 is KGHSH and CDR2 is LQKENI. V was cut by 1 base and J by 8 bases, with 11 bases left in between. The CDR3 is 13 residues long.

The DNA for the CDR3 is TGCAGCGTGGGTCCCAGGGAAACCATGAACACTGAAGCTTTCTTT. It encodes CSVGPRETMNTEAFF. The rearrangement uses TRBV29-1 and TRBJ1-1; tentative D call: TRBD1 (5 bases). V lost 6 bases and J lost 0, with 17 bases in between. CDR1 and CDR2 (germline): SQVTM, ANQGSEA. This CDR3 spans 15 amino acids.

The CDR3 here is CASTTFATNEKLFF. CDR3 sequence (DNA): TGTGCCAGCACCACCTTTGCAACTAATGAAAAACTGTTTTTT. The chain carries TRBV27 and TRBJ1-4; no clear D. V was trimmed by 7 bases and J by 0 bases, leaving 9 bases between them. Germline-derived CDR1 and CDR2 are MNHEY and SMNVEV (reference sequence). The CDR3 contains 14 residues.

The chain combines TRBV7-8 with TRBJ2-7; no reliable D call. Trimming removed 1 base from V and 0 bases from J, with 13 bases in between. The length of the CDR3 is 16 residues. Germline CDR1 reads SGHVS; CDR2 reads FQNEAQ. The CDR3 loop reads CASSLEEHQSSYEQYF. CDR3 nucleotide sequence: TGTGCCAGCAGCTTAGAGGAACACCAGAGCTCCTACGAGCAGTACTTC.

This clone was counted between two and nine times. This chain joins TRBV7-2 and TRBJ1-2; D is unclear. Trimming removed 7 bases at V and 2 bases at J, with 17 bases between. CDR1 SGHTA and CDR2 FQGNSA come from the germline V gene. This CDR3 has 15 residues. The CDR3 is CASISRAAGNYGYTF. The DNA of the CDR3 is TGTGCCAGCATTTCACGGGCAGCAGGAAACTATGGCTACACCTTC.

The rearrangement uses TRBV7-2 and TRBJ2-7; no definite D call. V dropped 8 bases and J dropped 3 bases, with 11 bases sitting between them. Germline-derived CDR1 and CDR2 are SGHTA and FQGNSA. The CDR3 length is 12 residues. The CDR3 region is CASGRLRYEQYF. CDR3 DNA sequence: TGTGCCAGCGGCCGCCTGCGCTACGAGCAGTACTTC. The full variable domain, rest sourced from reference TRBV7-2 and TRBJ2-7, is GAGVSQSPSNKVTEKGKDVELRCDPISGHTALYWYRQSLGQGLEFLIYFQGNSAPDKSGLPSDRFSAERTGGSVSTLTIQRTQQEDSAVYLCASGRLRYEQYFGPGTRLTVT.

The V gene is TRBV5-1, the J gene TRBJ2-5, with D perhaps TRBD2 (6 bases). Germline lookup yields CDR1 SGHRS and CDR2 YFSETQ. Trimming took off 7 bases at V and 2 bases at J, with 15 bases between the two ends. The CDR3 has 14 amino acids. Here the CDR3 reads CASRDGGIQETQYF. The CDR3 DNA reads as TGCGCCAGCCGCGACGGGGGAATTCAAGAGACCCAGTACTTC. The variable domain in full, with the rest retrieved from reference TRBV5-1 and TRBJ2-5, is KAGVTQTPRYLIKTRGQQVTLSCSPISGHRSVSWYQQTPGQGLQFLFEYFSETQRNKGNFPGRFSGRQFSNSRSEMNVSTLELGDSALYLCASRDGGIQETQYFGPGTRLLVL.

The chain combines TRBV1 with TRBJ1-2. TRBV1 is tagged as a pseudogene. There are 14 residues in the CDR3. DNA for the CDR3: TGCACCAGCAGCCAACAGGGAGGCCACTATGGCTACACCTTC. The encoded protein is CTSSQQGGHYGYTF.

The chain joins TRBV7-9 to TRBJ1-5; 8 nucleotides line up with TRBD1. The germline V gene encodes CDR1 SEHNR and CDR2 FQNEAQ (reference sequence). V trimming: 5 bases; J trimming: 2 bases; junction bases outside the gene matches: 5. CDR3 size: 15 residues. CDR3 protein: CASSPGGGGNQPQHF. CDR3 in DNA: TGTGCCAGCAGCCCAGGGGGCGGGGGCAATCAGCCCCAGCATTTT.

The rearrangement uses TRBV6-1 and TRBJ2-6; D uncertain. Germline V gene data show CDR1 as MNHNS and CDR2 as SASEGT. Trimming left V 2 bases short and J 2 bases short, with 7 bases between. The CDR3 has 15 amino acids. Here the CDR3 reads CASSELGPGANVLTF. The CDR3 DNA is TGTGCCAGCAGTGAATTAGGTCCTGGGGCCAACGTCCTGACTTTC.

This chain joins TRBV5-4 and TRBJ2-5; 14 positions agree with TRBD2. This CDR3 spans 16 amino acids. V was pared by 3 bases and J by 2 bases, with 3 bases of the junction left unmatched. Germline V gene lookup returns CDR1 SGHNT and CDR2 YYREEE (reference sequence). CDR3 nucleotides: TGTGCCAGCAGCTCCCGGACTAGCGGGGGGCAAGAGACCCAGTACTTC. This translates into CASSSRTSGGQETQYF.

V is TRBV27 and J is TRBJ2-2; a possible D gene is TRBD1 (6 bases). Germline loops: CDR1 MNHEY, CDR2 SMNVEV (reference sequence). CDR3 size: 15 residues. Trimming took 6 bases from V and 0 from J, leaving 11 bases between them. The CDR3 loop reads CASSPGHTNTGELFF. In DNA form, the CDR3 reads TGTGCCAGCAGCCCGGGACATACGAACACCGGGGAGCTGTTTTTT.

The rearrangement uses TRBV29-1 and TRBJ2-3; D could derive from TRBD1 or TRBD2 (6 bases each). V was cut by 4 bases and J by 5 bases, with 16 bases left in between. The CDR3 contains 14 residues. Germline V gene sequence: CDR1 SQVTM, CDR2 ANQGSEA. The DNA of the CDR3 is TGCAGCGTTGTTCCGGGGGCGCGAGGAGATACGCAGTATTTT. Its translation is CSVVPGARGDTQYF.

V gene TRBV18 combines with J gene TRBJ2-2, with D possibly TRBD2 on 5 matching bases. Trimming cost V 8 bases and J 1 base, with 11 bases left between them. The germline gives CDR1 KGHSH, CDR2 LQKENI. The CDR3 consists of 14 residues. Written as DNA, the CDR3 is TGTGCCAGCACGTTCCGGGAGAACACCGGGGAGCTGTTTTTT. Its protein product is CASTFRENTGELFF.

CDR3 DNA: TGCAGCGTTGAAGATCGGCCTTCCTACGAGCAGTACTTC. Its protein is CSVEDRPSYEQYF. This chain connects TRBV29-1 to TRBJ2-7; D not resolved. Trimming removed 0 bases from V and 1 base from J, with 7 bases in between. The CDR3 length is 13 residues. The germline V gene encodes CDR1 SQVTM and CDR2 ANQGSEA.

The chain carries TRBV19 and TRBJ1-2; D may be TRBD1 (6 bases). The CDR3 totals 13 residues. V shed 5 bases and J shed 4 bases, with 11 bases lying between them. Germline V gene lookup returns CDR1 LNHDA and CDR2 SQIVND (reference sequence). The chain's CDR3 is CASSSGGTYGYTF. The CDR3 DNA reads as TGTGCCAGTAGTTCCGGGGGCACCTATGGCTACACCTTC.

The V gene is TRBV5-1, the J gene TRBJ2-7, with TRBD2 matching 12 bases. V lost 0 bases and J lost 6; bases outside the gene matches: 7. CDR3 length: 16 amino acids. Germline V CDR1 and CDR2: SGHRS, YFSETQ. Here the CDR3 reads CASSLGTSGEVLEQYF. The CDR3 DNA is TGCGCCAGCAGCTTGGGGACTAGCGGGGAAGTTCTCGAGCAGTACTTC.

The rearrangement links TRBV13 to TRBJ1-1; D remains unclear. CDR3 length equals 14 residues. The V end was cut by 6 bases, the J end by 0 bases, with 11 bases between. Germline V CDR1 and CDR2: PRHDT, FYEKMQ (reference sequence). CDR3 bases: TGTGCCAGCAGACGTGGGAGCATGAACACTGAAGCTTTCTTT. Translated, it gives CASRRGSMNTEAFF.

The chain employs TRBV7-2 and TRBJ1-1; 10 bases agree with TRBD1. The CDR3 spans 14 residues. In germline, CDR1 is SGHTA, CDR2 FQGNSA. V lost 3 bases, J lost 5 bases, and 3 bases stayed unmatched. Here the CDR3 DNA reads TGTGCCAGCAGCTTTGACAGGGGGCGGACTGAAGCTTTCTTT. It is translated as CASSFDRGRTEAFF.

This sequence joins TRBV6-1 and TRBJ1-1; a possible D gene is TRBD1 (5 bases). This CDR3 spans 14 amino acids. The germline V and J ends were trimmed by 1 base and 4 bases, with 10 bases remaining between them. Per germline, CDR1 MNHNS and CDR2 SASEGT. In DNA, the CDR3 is TGTGCCAGCAGTGAAGTCGGAGGGGCCACTGAAGCTTTCTTT. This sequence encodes CASSEVGGATEAFF.

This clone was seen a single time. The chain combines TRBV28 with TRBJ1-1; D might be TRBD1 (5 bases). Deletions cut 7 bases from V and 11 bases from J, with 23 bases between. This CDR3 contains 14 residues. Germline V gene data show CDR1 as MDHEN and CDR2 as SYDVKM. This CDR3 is CASTGGGSTSKAFF. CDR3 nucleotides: TGTGCCAGCACCGGCGGGGGATCGACCTCGAAGGCTTTCTTT.

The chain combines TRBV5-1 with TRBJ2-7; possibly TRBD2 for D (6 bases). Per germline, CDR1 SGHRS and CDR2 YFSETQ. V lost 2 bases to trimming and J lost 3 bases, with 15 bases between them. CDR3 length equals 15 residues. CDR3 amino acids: CASSLSGQDFYEQYF. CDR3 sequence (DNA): TGCGCCAGCAGCTTAAGCGGGCAAGACTTCTACGAGCAGTACTTC.

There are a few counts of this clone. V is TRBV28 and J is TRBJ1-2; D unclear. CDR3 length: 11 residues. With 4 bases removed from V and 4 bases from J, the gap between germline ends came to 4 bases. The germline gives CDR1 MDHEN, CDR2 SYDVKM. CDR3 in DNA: TGTGCCAGCAGTTCACGCTATGGCTACACCTTC. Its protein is CASSSRYGYTF.

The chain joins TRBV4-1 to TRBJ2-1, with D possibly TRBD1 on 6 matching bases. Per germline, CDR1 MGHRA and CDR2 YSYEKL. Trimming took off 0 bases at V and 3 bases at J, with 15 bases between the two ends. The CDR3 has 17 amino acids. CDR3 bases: TGCGCCAGCAGCCAAGAAGGAAAGGGACACCGCTACAATGAGCAGTTCTTC. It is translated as CASSQEGKGHRYNEQFF.

CDR3 DNA: TGTGCCAGCAGTTCTCCCGTGAGCTGGCGGCAGGCCTACAATGAGCAGTTCTTC. Protein sequence: CASSSPVSWRQAYNEQFF. The chain uses TRBV27 and TRBJ2-1, with D unresolved. Trimming cost V 4 bases and J 2 bases, with 21 bases left between them. The CDR3 extends over 18 amino acids. Germline V gene lookup returns CDR1 MNHEY and CDR2 SMNVEV (reference sequence).

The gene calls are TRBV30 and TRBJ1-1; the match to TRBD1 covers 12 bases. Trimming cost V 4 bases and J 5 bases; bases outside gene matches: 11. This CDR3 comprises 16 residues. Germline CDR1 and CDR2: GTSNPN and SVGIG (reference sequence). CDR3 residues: CAWKGTGGNGRTEAFF. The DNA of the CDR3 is TGTGCCTGGAAAGGGACAGGGGGCAACGGGAGGACTGAAGCTTTCTTT.

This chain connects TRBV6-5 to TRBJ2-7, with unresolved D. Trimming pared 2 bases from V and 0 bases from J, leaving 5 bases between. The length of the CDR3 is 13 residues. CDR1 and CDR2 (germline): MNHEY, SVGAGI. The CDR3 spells CASSYASSYEQYF. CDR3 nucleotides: TGTGCCAGCAGTTACGCGAGCTCCTACGAGCAGTACTTC.

The CDR3 DNA sequence: TGTGCCTGGAGTGTTCCAGCGGGGGGGATTAACACCGGGGAGCTGTTTTTT. It specifies CAWSVPAGGINTGELFF. The chain has TRBV30 and TRBJ2-2; 10 nucleotides match TRBD2. The V segment lost 0 bases and the J segment 2 bases; nucleotides outside the gene matches: 6. The CDR3 is made up of 17 amino acids. Germline CDR1 GTSNPN, CDR2 SVGIG (reference sequence).

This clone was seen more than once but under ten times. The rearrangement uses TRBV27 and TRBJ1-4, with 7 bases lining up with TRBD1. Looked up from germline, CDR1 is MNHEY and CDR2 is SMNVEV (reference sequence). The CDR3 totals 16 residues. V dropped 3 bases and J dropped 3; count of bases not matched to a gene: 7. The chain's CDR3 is CASSFVIGTANEKLFF. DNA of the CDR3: TGTGCCAGCAGTTTTGTGATCGGGACAGCTAATGAAAAACTGTTTTTT.

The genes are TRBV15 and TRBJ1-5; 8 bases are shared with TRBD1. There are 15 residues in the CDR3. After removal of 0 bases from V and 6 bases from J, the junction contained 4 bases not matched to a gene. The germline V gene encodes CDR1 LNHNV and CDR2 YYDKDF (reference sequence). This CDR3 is CATSRDPGGSQPQHF. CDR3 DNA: TGTGCCACCAGCAGAGATCCAGGGGGCAGTCAGCCCCAGCATTTT.

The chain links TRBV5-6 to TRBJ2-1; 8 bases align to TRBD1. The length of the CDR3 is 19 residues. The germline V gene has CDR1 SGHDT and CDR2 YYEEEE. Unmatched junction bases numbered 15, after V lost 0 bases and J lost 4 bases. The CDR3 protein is CASSLELITGGPAYNEQFF. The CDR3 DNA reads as TGTGCCAGCAGCTTGGAACTAATCACAGGGGGACCTGCATACAATGAGCAGTTCTTC.